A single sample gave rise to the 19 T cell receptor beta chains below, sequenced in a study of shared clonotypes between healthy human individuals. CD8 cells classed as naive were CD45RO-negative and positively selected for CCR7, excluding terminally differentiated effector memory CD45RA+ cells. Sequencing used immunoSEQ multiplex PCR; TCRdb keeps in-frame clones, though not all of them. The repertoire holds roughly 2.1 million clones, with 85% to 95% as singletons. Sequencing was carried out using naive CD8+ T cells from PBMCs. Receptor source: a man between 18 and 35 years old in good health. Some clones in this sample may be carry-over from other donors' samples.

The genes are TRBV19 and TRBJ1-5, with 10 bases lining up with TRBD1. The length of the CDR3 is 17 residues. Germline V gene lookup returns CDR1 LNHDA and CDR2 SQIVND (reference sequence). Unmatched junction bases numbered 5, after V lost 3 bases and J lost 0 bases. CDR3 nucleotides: TGTGCCAGTAGTATGTACGGGACAGGGGCTAGCAATCAGCCCCAGCATTTT. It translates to CASSMYGTGASNQPQHF.

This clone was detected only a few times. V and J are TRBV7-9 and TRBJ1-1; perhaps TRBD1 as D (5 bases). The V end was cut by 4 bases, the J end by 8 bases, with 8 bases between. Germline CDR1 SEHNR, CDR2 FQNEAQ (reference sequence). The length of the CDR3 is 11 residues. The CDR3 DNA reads TGTGCCAGCAGCTCTGGGGCAGAAGCTTTCTTT. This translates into CASSSGAEAFF.

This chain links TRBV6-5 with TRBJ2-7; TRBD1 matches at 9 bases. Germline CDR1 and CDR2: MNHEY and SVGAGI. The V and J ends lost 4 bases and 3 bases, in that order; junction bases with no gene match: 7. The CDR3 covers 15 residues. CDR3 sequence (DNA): TGTGCCAGCAGTTTCACGGGACAGGGATTCTACGAGCAGTACTTC. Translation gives CASSFTGQGFYEQYF.

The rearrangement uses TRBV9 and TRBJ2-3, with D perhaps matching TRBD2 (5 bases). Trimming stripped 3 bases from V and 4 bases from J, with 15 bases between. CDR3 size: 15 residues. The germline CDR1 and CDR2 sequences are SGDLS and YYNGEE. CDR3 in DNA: TGTGCCAGCAGCGAGCGGACCGAGGGCTCAGATACGCAGTATTTT. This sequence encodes CASSERTEGSDTQYF.

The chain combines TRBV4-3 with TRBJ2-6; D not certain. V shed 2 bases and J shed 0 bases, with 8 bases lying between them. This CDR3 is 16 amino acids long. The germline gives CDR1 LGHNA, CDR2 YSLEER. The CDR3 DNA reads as TGCGCCAGCAGCCAAACGGCCGCCTCTGGGGCCAACGTCCTGACTTTC. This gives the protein CASSQTAASGANVLTF.

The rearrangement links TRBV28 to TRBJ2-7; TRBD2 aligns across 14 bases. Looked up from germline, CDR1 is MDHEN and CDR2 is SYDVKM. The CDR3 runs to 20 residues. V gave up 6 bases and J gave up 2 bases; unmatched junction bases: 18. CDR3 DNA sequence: TGTGCCAGCAGCCAAACAGGGCCGGGACTAGCGGGAGACCCACCCTACGAGCAGTACTTC. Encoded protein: CASSQTGPGLAGDPPYEQYF.

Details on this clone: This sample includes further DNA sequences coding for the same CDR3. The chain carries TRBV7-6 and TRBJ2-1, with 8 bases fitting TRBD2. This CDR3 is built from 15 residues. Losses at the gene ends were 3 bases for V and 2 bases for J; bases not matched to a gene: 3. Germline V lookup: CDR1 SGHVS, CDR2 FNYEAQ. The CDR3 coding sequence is TGTGCCAGCAGCTTCCTAGCGGGCCCCTACAATGAGCAGTTCTTC. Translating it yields CASSFLAGPYNEQFF.

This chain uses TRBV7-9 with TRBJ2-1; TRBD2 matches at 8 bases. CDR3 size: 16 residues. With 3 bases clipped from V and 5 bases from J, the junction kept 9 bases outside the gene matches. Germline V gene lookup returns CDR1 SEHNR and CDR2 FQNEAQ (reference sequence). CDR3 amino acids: CASSFSVREGNNEQFF. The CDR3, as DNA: TGTGCCAGCAGCTTTAGTGTCCGGGAGGGAAACAATGAGCAGTTCTTC. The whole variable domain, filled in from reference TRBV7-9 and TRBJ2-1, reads DTGVSQNPRHKITKRGQNVTFRCDPISEHNRLYWYRQTLGQGPEFLTYFQNEAQLEKSRLLSDRFSAERPKGSFSTLEIQRTEQGDSAMYLCASSFSVREGNNEQFFGPGTRLTVL.

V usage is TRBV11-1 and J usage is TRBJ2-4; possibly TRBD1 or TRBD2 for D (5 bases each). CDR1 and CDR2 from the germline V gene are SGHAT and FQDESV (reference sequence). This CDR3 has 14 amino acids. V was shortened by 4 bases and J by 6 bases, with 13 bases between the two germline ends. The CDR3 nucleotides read TGTGCCAGCAGCTCGGGACCAACCCTAAACATTCAGTACTTC. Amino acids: CASSSGPTLNIQYF. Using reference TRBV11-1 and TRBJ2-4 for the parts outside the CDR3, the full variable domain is EAEVAQSPRYKITEKSQAVAFWCDPISGHATLYWYRQILGQGPELLVQFQDESVVDDSQLPKDRFSAERLKGVDSTLKIQPAELGDSAMYLCASSSGPTLNIQYFGAGTRLSVL.

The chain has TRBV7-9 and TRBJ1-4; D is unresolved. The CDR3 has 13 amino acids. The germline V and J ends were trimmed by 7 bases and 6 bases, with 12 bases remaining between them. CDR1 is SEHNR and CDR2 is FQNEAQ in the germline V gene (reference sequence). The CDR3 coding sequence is TGTGCCAGCATGTCTCAATGGGATGAAAAACTGTTTTTT. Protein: CASMSQWDEKLFF.

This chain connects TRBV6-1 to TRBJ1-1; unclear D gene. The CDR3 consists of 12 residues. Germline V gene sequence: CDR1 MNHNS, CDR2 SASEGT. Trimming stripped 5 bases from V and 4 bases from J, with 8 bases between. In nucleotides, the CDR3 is TGTGCCAGCAGTCCATGGAGCACTGAAGCTTTCTTT. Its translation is CASSPWSTEAFF.

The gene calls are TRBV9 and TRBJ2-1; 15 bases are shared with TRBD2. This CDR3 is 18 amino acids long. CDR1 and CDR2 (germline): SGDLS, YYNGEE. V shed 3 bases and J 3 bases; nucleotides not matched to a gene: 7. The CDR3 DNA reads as TGTGCCAGCAGCGGCGGACTAGCGGGAGGGCCCTTCTACAATGAGCAGTTCTTC. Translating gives CASSGGLAGGPFYNEQFF.

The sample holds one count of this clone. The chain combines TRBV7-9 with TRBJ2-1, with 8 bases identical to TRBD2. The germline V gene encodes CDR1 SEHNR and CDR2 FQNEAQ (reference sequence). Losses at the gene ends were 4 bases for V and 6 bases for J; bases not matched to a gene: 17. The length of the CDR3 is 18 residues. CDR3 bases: TGTGCCAGCAGCTCAGCCAAGACGCCGGGACTAGGTCTCAATGAGCAGTTCTTC. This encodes CASSSAKTPGLGLNEQFF.

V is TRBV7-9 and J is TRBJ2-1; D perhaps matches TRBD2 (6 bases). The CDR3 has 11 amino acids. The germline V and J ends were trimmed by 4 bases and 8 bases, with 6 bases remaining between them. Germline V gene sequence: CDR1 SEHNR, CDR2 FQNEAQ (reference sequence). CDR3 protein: CASSWGDEQFF. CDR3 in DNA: TGTGCCAGCAGCTGGGGGGATGAGCAGTTCTTC.

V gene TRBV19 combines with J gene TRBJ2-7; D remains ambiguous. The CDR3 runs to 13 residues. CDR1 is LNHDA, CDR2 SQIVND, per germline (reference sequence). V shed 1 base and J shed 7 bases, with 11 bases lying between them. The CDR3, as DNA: TGTGCCAGTAGTATAGCACGGGCCGGGGAGCAGTACTTC. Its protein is CASSIARAGEQYF.

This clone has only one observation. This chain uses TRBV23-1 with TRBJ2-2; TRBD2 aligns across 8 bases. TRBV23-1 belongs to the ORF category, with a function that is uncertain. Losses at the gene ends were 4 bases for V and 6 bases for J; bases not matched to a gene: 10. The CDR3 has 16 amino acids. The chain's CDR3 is CASSLRGLVDPGELFF. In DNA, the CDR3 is TGCGCCAGCAGTCTCCGGGGACTAGTGGATCCCGGGGAGCTGTTTTTT.

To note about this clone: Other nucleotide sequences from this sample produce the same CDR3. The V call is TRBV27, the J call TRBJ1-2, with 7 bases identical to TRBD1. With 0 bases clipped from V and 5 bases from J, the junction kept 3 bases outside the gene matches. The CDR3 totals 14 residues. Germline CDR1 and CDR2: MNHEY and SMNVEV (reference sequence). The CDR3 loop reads CASSLSAGGYGYTF. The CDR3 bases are TGTGCCAGCAGTTTATCGGCAGGGGGATATGGCTACACCTTC.

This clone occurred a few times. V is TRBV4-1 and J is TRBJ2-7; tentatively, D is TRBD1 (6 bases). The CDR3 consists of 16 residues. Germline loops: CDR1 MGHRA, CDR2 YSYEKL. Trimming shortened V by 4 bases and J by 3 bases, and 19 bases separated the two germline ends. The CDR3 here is CASSLYGDNKNYEQYF. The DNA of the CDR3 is TGCGCCAGCAGCCTATATGGGGACAACAAGAACTACGAGCAGTACTTC.

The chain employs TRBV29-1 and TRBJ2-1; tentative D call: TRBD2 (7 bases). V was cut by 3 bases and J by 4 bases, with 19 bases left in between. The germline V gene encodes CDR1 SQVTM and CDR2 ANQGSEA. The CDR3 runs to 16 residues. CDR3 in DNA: TGCAGCGTTGATGGGTCTACGGCGGGGGCTTACAATGAGCAGTTCTTC. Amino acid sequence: CSVDGSTAGAYNEQFF.